This is a list of T cell receptor gamma chains from one sample in a study of gamma-delta T cells after stem cell transplantation. TCRdb ran CATT on the RT-PCR reads. Its clone listing holds roughly six gamma-chain clones. The sequenced sample was gamma-delta T cells. These receptors all stem from a human donor. It is not recorded whose cells these are; they may come from a transplant donor. Each CDR3 is given with its conserved first and last residue. Some rows have no size entry. The others give once, few or many, or a class for an expanded clone.

TRGJP . TRGV9 CALWEVGELGKKIKVF TGTGCCTTGTGGGAGGTGGGTGAGTTGGGCAAAAAAATCAAGGTATTT
TRGJP2 few TRGV4 CATWDGRRKSDWIKTF TGTGCCACCTGGGATGGACGCCGAAAAAGTGATTGGATCAAGACGTTT